The 20 T cell receptor beta chains reported below all come from one sample, sequenced in a study of T cells in Graves' hyperthyroidism and ophthalmopathy. Amplified TCR beta CDR3 regions came from RNA transcripts. The primer set for the first-round RT-PCR of the TCR CDR3 was HTBI. TCRdb re-analysed the multiplex PCR reads in MiXCR, keeping a single row per CDR3 protein. This table has around 690,000 distinct CDR3 sequences, 20% appearing once. The sequenced sample was blood. Receptors originate from a young man with Graves' ophthalmopathy.

The chain couples TRBV7-6 to TRBJ2-5; D gene unclear. The CDR3 totals 14 residues. The germline V gene encodes CDR1 SGHVS and CDR2 FNYEAQ. V was cut by 0 bases and J by 7 bases, with 12 bases left in between. CDR3 loop: CASSLAQETGTQYF. The CDR3 coding sequence is TGTGCCAGCAGCTTAGCGCAGGAGACTGGGACCCAGTACTTC.

This clonotype was detected ten times or more. The chain recombines TRBV28 with TRBJ2-7, with TRBD2 matching over 12 bases. CDR3 length: 15 residues. V was clipped by 6 bases and J by 4 bases; unmatched bases: 7. Germline lookup yields CDR1 MDHEN and CDR2 SYDVKM. The CDR3 spells CASSQTSGRTYEQYF. The DNA for the CDR3 is TGTGCCAGCAGCCAAACTAGCGGGAGGACTTACGAGCAGTACTTC.

The chain joins TRBV4-2 to TRBJ2-2; 8 bases align to TRBD2. Germline-derived CDR1 and CDR2 are LGHNA and YNFKEQ. The CDR3 has 17 amino acids. V lost 0 bases, J lost 3 bases, and 6 bases stayed unmatched. The CDR3 loop is CASSQDQGLEYTGELFF. CDR3 coding DNA: TGTGCCAGCAGCCAAGACCAGGGACTAGAATACACCGGGGAGCTGTTTTTT.

The chain is built from TRBV5-1 and TRBJ2-2; TRBD2 aligns across 10 bases. V lost 3 bases to trimming and J lost 6 bases; unmatched junction nucleotides: 11. The CDR3 spans 17 residues. Germline assignment: CDR1 SGHRS and CDR2 YFSETQ. The CDR3 DNA sequence: TGCGCCAGCAGCTCGGACCAGGGACTAGCGTCCCCCGGGGAGCTGTTTTTT. The encoded protein is CASSSDQGLASPGELFF.

This clonotype occurred many times. The chain's CDR3 is CASSYGTGTQKLFF. The CDR3, as DNA: TGTGCCAGCAGCTATGGGACAGGGACTCAAAAACTGTTTTTT. The chain carries TRBV7-9 and TRBJ1-4; 9 bases map to TRBD1. The J segment lost 9 bases and the V segment lost 4 bases, leaving 6 bases of the junction unmatched. Germline values: CDR1 SEHNR, CDR2 FQNEAQ (reference sequence). CDR3 size: 14 residues.

The chain has TRBV6-2 or TRBV6-3 and TRBJ2-4, with D possibly being TRBD1 (6 bases). The V end was cut by 1 base, the J end by 0 bases, with 13 bases between. Germline CDR1 is MNHEY and CDR2 is SVGEGT. The CDR3 is made up of 17 amino acids. Written as DNA, the CDR3 is TGTGCCAGCAGTTACTGGGACATCGGGCTAGCCAAAAACATTCAGTACTTC. Amino acid sequence: CASSYWDIGLAKNIQYF.

In its sample, this clonotype was seen many times. The genes are TRBV7-9 and TRBJ2-3, with D possibly matching TRBD2 (6 bases). The CDR3 spans 13 residues. The V and J ends lost 5 bases and 6 bases respectively, with 12 bases between them. Germline-derived CDR1 and CDR2 are SEHNR and FQNEAQ (reference sequence). Here the CDR3 reads CASSEGGVDTQYF. In DNA form, the CDR3 reads TGTGCCAGCAGCGAAGGCGGGGTGGATACGCAGTATTTT.

This clonotype was counted many times. This chain links TRBV27 with TRBJ1-5, with a tentative D call TRBD1 (5 bases). Trimming removed 3 bases at V and 3 bases at J, with 9 bases between. This CDR3 comprises 14 residues. Germline V gene sequence: CDR1 MNHEY, CDR2 SMNVEV (reference sequence). In DNA, the CDR3 is TGTGCCAGCAGTTTCCGGGGGTCCAATCAGCCCCAGCATTTT. This sequence encodes CASSFRGSNQPQHF.

V gene TRBV19 combines with J gene TRBJ2-1; TRBD2 agrees at 10 bases. This CDR3 spans 15 amino acids. Germline CDR1 LNHDA, CDR2 SQIVND (reference sequence). Germline trimming cut 6 bases from V and 5 bases from J; bases unmatched to any gene: 7. This chain's CDR3 is CASSLSGGPNNEQFF. The CDR3 nucleotides read TGTGCCAGTAGCCTTAGCGGGGGGCCAAACAATGAGCAGTTCTTC.

This clonotype was seen ten or more times. The chain combines TRBV6-1 with TRBJ1-2; D gene uncertain. The V end lost 6 bases, the J end lost 0 bases, and 29 bases lay between the germline ends. The CDR3 extends over 20 amino acids. From germline, CDR1 is MNHNS and CDR2 SASEGT. The CDR3 DNA sequence: TGTGCCAGCAGCTCTTCCCCACCGCCGGGATCTCGAATAGCTAACTATGGCTACACCTTC. The encoded protein is CASSSSPPPGSRIANYGYTF.

As regards this clonotype: This may come from a read error, since a much larger clone is one base off. For the CDR3, the DNA is TGTGCCAGCAGTTCGCCTTATGGGGCCAACGTCCTGACTTTC. Protein product: CASSSPYGANVLTF. This chain links TRBV28 with TRBJ2-6, with D unresolved. V lost 4 bases and J 3 bases, leaving 7 bases between the germline ends. The CDR3 covers 14 residues. Germline V gene lookup returns CDR1 MDHEN and CDR2 SYDVKM.

This clonotype was detected only a few times. The chain carries TRBV6-1 and TRBJ2-3; no clear D. The CDR3 length is 15 residues. V lost 1 base, J lost 3 bases, and 11 bases lay in between. Germline V lookup: CDR1 MNHNS, CDR2 SASEGT. The CDR3 spells CASSEGAVRTDTQYF. CDR3 nucleotides: TGTGCCAGCAGTGAAGGGGCCGTTCGTACAGATACGCAGTATTTT.

The chain has TRBV6-2 or TRBV6-3 and TRBJ2-1; no definite D call. The CDR3 contains 11 residues. Trimming stripped 7 bases from V and 9 bases from J, with 10 bases between. Germline V gene data show CDR1 as MNHEY and CDR2 as SVGEGT. Here the CDR3 DNA reads TGTGCCAGCATACGGAACAGTGAGCAGTTCTTC. As protein: CASIRNSEQFF.

V is TRBV10-2 and J is TRBJ2-5, with D possibly matching TRBD1 (5 bases). TRBJ2-1 matches the DNA end more closely, so the J call is doubtful. The CDR3 consists of 14 residues. Germline V CDR1 and CDR2: WSHSY, SAAADI. The CDR3 region is CASSDSGSQETQFF. Written as DNA, the CDR3 is TGCGCCAGCAGTGATTCAGGGTCCCAAGAGACCCAGTTCTTC.

This clonotype was observed once. J is TRBJ2-7 and V is TRBV11-2, with 12 bases matching TRBD2. CDR1 is SGHAT, CDR2 FQNNGV, per germline. V trimming: 3 bases; J trimming: 7 bases; junction bases outside the gene matches: 10. The CDR3 runs to 16 residues. The CDR3 spells CASSLGTSGLMGEQYF. The CDR3 DNA is TGTGCCAGCAGCTTGGGGACTAGCGGGTTGATGGGGGAGCAGTACTTC. The variable domain in full, completed from reference TRBV11-2 and TRBJ2-7, reads EAGVAQSPRYKIIEKRQSVAFWCNPISGHATLYWYQQILGQGPKLLIQFQNNGVVDDSQLPKDRFSAERLKGVDSTLKIQPAKLEDSAVYLCASSLGTSGLMGEQYFGPGTRLTVT.

The gene calls are TRBV4-2 and TRBJ2-2; 7 bases map to TRBD2. CDR1 and CDR2 (germline): LGHNA, YNFKEQ. The V gene end was trimmed by 3 bases and the J gene end by 5 bases; junction bases not matched to a gene: 3. The CDR3 spans 14 residues. The CDR3 protein is CASSHQGGTGELFF. In DNA form, the CDR3 reads TGTGCCAGCAGCCACCAGGGAGGGACCGGGGAGCTGTTTTTT.

This clonotype was found a few times. The rearrangement uses TRBV12-3 or TRBV12-4 and TRBJ2-1; 7 nucleotides align to TRBD1. CDR3 length: 16 residues. V shed 8 bases, J shed 2 bases, and the junction held 12 bases outside the gene matches. The CDR3 DNA reads as TGTGCCAGCGGGGAGACAGGGTGGTTGACCTACAATGAGCAGTTCTTC. Protein sequence: CASGETGWLTYNEQFF.

There are many counts of this clonotype. This chain links TRBV5-1 with TRBJ2-2; TRBD1 matches 7 bases. The trim removed 4 bases at V and 6 bases at J, leaving 15 bases unmatched. This CDR3 has 17 amino acids. Germline CDR1 SGHRS, CDR2 YFSETQ. The CDR3 coding sequence is TGCGCCAGCAGCCCGACTGTCCACAGGGGATTCGCCGGGGAGCTGTTTTTT. Protein product: CASSPTVHRGFAGELFF.

The chain recombines TRBV28 with TRBJ1-2; 8 bases map to TRBD1. Trimming cost V 5 bases and J 3 bases; bases outside gene matches: 11. The CDR3 has 16 residues. From germline, CDR1 is MDHEN and CDR2 SYDVKM. The CDR3 DNA sequence: TGTGCCAGCAGTCTCCTCGGACAGGGACCCGACTATGGCTACACCTTC. Its protein product is CASSLLGQGPDYGYTF.

This clonotype was counted at least ten times. V usage is TRBV12-3 or TRBV12-4 and J usage is TRBJ1-2; D is unclear. V gave up 1 base and J gave up 8 bases, with 11 bases separating them. The CDR3 runs 13 residues. CDR3 coding DNA: TGTGCCAGCAGTTTAGTAGGCTTCCTGGGCTACACCTTC. It yields the protein CASSLVGFLGYTF.